This TCR beta chain was obtained from a study of regulatory T cells in long-lasting Graves disease. This sample's time point: newly diagnosed GD, antithyroid drugs for less than 3 months. PBMCs were the source of the RNA used for TCR sequencing. Investigators report Graves' disease was diagnosed under American Thyroid Association guidelines. Notes on this clonotype: The antigen is not known.

Germline-derived CDR1 and CDR2 are MGHRA and YSYEKL. CDR3 length equals 15 residues. V shed 4 bases, J shed 5 bases, and the junction held 8 bases outside the gene matches. TCR beta libraries were built with iRepertoire HTBI primers and Arm-PCR of CDR3 regions. TCRdb fed the multiplex PCR reads into MiXCR, producing one record per CDR3 protein. Of 530,000 or so distinct CDR3 sequences in the sample, roughly 12% were seen once. Study results and caveats: Reduced TCR diversity was observed in persistent Graves' patients versus newly diagnosed patients.

These same records also appear under a second study, on T cells in Graves' hyperthyroidism and ophthalmopathy. That report notes: Clonotypes that were expanded in thyroid above 0.001 mostly appeared in blood too.

Source: peripheral blood mononuclear cells (PBMCs), taken at new diagnosis, from a patient treated with antithyroid drugs. V is TRBV4-1 and J is TRBJ2-3, with 8 bases identical to TRBD1. This clonotype was sampled from a man between 25 and 39 years old with Graves disease. DNA of the CDR3: TGCGCCAGCAGCCGCTCCCAGGGGGCAGAAGATACGCAGTATTTT. Translation gives CASSRSQGAEDTQYF.